A single sample is the source of the 21 T cell receptor beta chains below, sequenced in a study of blood T cell repertoires in COVID-19. Produced via immunoSEQ multiplex PCR; TCRdb's table is partial and in-frame only. The sample has 20,000 to 25,000 clones, around 88% seen once. The sample was peripheral blood. All receptors come from a human donor with active COVID-19. The donor label of this sample is uncertain.

The chain recombines TRBV27 with TRBJ2-7; 8 bases match TRBD2. Unmatched junction bases numbered 7, after V lost 1 base and J lost 2 bases. The CDR3 loop spans 16 amino acids. The germline gives CDR1 MNHEY, CDR2 SMNVEV (reference sequence). CDR3 DNA: TGTGCCAGCAGTTTATATGTGCGCGGGAGGCCCTACGAGCAGTACTTC. Amino acid sequence: CASSLYVRGRPYEQYF.

CDR3 sequence reads: CASTRTPRGNQPQHF. CDR3 DNA sequence: TGTGCCAGCACTCGGACGCCGCGGGGCAATCAGCCCCAGCATTTT. The chain combines TRBV19 with TRBJ1-5; D remains ambiguous. Germline V lookup: CDR1 LNHDA, CDR2 SQIVND (reference sequence). The length of the CDR3 is 15 residues. Trimming stripped 9 bases from V and 2 bases from J, with 17 bases between.

The V and J genes are TRBV5-1 and TRBJ2-7, with D perhaps TRBD1 (6 bases). The CDR3 runs 14 residues. The germline gives CDR1 SGHRS, CDR2 YFSETQ. V was pared by 4 bases and J by 6 bases, with 17 bases between. The chain's CDR3 is CASSPPRDTAEQYF. CDR3 nucleotide sequence: TGCGCCAGCAGCCCCCCCCGGGACACGGCCGAGCAGTACTTC.

This rearrangement joins TRBV30 to TRBJ2-1; D is possibly TRBD1 (6 bases). The CDR3 has 12 amino acids. Trimming pared 4 bases from V and 8 bases from J, leaving 12 bases between. Looked up from germline, CDR1 is GTSNPN and CDR2 is SVGIG (reference sequence). The CDR3 spells CAWTGAGDEQFF. The CDR3 DNA is TGTGCCTGGACAGGGGCTGGGGATGAGCAGTTCTTC.

The chain links TRBV28 to TRBJ2-5; 7 bases are a match to TRBD2. J lost 5 bases, V lost 6 bases, and 9 bases had no gene match. Germline loops: CDR1 MDHEN, CDR2 SYDVKM. The CDR3 runs 14 residues. CDR3 in DNA: TGTGCCAGCAGAGAGAACGGGGGAGGGGAGACCCAGTACTTC. It codes for CASRENGGGETQYF.

V is TRBV5-5 and J is TRBJ1-1; D possibly corresponds to TRBD1 (5 bases). Germline V gives CDR1 SGHKS, CDR2 YYEKEE (reference sequence). This CDR3 is built from 14 residues. The germline V and J ends were trimmed by 4 bases and 1 base, with 11 bases remaining between them. The CDR3 DNA sequence: TGTGCCAGCAGCGGACACGGGCAGAACACTGAAGCTTTCTTT. Amino acid sequence: CASSGHGQNTEAFF.

This chain connects TRBV29-1 to TRBJ2-1, with 9 nucleotides matching TRBD1. This CDR3 has 13 amino acids. Germline lookup yields CDR1 SQVTM and CDR2 ANQGSEA. Unmatched junction bases numbered 2, after V lost 3 bases and J lost 5 bases. CDR3 bases: TGCAGCGTTGAGCGGGACAGGGACAATGAGCAGTTCTTC. This sequence encodes CSVERDRDNEQFF.

The CDR3 loop is CASSSLRTGVRGTQYF. The DNA of the CDR3 is TGTGCCAGCAGCTCGCTCCGAACAGGGGTTCGCGGGACCCAGTACTTC. The V and J genes are TRBV7-9 and TRBJ2-5; 7 bases line up with TRBD1. CDR3 length: 16 amino acids. The germline CDR1 and CDR2 sequences are SEHNR and FQNEAQ (reference sequence). The ends lost 4 bases at V and 7 bases at J; junction bases unmatched: 15.

CDR3 residues: CASSADGGLGYGYTF. The CDR3 DNA follows: TGTGCCAGCAGCGCCGACGGGGGATTGGGCTATGGCTACACCTTC. The chain combines TRBV7-2 with TRBJ1-2; possible D gene TRBD1, 5 bases. Germline lookup yields CDR1 SGHTA and CDR2 FQGNSA. The CDR3 is 15 amino acids. V was trimmed by 5 bases and J by 4 bases, leaving 17 bases between them.

The chain has TRBV11-2 and TRBJ1-4; tentatively, D is TRBD1 (5 bases). Trimming stripped 0 bases from V and 3 bases from J, with 11 bases between. Germline V lookup: CDR1 SGHAT, CDR2 FQNNGV. The CDR3 extends over 16 amino acids. The CDR3 loop is CASSLDGAGSNEKLFF. The CDR3 coding sequence is TGTGCCAGCAGCTTAGATGGGGCAGGGTCTAATGAAAAACTGTTTTTT.

The V gene is TRBV4-2, the J gene TRBJ2-6, with D tentatively TRBD1 (6 bases). Trimming left V 4 bases short and J 0 bases short, with 10 bases between. This CDR3 spans 16 amino acids. CDR1 is LGHNA, CDR2 YNFKEQ, per germline. The CDR3 is CASSPGQTSGANVLTF. In DNA form, the CDR3 reads TGTGCCAGCAGCCCCGGACAGACCTCTGGGGCCAACGTCCTGACTTTC.

This chain joins TRBV30 and TRBJ1-2, with 7 nucleotides matching TRBD1. The CDR3 loop spans 13 amino acids. V shed 2 bases, J shed 7 bases, and the junction held 7 bases outside the gene matches. CDR1 is GTSNPN, CDR2 SVGIG, per germline (reference sequence). The CDR3 spells CAWSLDREAGYTF. DNA of the CDR3: TGTGCCTGGAGTCTCGACAGGGAAGCTGGCTACACCTTC. Filled out from reference TRBV30 and TRBJ1-2, the complete variable domain reads SQTIHQWPATLVQPVGSPLSLECTVEGTSNPNLYWYRQAAGRGLQLLFYSVGIGQISSEVPQNLSASRPQDRQFILSSKKLLLSDSGFYLCAWSLDREAGYTFGSGTRLTVV.

The chain combines TRBV5-6 with TRBJ1-2; 7 positions agree with TRBD1. Trimming cost V 0 bases and J 5 bases; bases outside gene matches: 7. The germline CDR1 and CDR2 sequences are SGHDT and YYEEEE. This CDR3 spans 15 amino acids. The CDR3: CASSLGVGGGYGYTF. CDR3 coding DNA: TGTGCCAGCAGCTTGGGCGTAGGGGGCGGGTATGGCTACACCTTC.

The genes are TRBV18 and TRBJ1-2, with 10 bases lining up with TRBD1. This CDR3 is 14 amino acids long. CDR1 and CDR2 from the germline V gene are KGHSH and LQKENI. Trimming at V came to 3 bases and at J to 7 bases, leaving 5 bases not matched to a gene. Written as DNA, the CDR3 is TGTGCCAGCTCACCTGGACAGGGGGTCGTTGGCTACACCTTC. Translation: CASSPGQGVVGYTF.

The rearrangement links TRBV5-1 to TRBJ2-5, with 9 bases matching TRBD1. The V gene's germline CDR1 is SGHRS and CDR2 YFSETQ. V lost 0 bases and J lost 5; bases outside the gene matches: 8. The CDR3 covers 16 residues. This CDR3 is CASSLAATGGLETQYF. CDR3 in DNA: TGCGCCAGCAGCTTGGCGGCGACAGGGGGGTTGGAGACCCAGTACTTC.

The chain combines TRBV5-4 with TRBJ2-1; D perhaps matches TRBD1 (6 bases). The V gene lost 0 bases and the J gene lost 4 bases, with 14 bases spanning the gap. CDR3 length: 16 amino acids. Germline V gives CDR1 SGHNT, CDR2 YYREEE (reference sequence). CDR3 loop: CASSLAGGQLYNEQFF. In nucleotides, the CDR3 is TGTGCCAGCAGCTTGGCCGGCGGACAGCTATACAATGAGCAGTTCTTC.

This chain joins TRBV7-9 and TRBJ2-6; TRBD1 agrees at 8 bases. This CDR3 comprises 17 residues. Germline CDR1 and CDR2: SEHNR and FQNEAQ (reference sequence). V lost 5 bases, J lost 2 bases, and 8 bases stayed unmatched. The CDR3 nucleotides read TGTGCCAGCAGCGATTGGACAGGGTTGACTGGGGCCAACGTCCTGACTTTC. Protein product: CASSDWTGLTGANVLTF.

The rearrangement links TRBV19 to TRBJ2-1, with 10 bases aligning to TRBD2. Germline V gives CDR1 LNHDA, CDR2 SQIVND (reference sequence). V was pared by 4 bases and J by 6 bases, with 9 bases of the junction left unmatched. The CDR3 runs to 16 residues. The CDR3 coding sequence is TGTGCCAGTAGTACGATTAGCGGGAGGTTAATCAATGAGCAGTTCTTC. This gives the protein CASSTISGRLINEQFF.

The chain employs TRBV10-2 and TRBJ2-5; the match to TRBD2 covers 7 bases. J was trimmed by 3 bases and V by 4 bases; bases with no gene match: 5. This CDR3 spans 14 amino acids. Per the germline V gene, CDR1 is WSHSY and CDR2 is SAAADI. CDR3 in amino acids: CASSVRREKETQYF. CDR3 nucleotide sequence: TGCGCCAGCAGTGTGAGGCGGGAGAAAGAGACCCAGTACTTC.

J is TRBJ2-1 and V is TRBV19; 8 nucleotides line up with TRBD2. CDR1 and CDR2 (germline): LNHDA, SQIVND (reference sequence). With 7 bases clipped from V and 10 bases from J, the junction kept 15 bases outside the gene matches. The CDR3 loop spans 15 amino acids. This CDR3 reads CASTRERGQIGEQFF. The CDR3 DNA follows: TGTGCCAGTACCCGAGAGCGGGGGCAAATTGGGGAGCAGTTCTTC. Full variable domain (rest looked up from reference TRBV19 and TRBJ2-1): DGGITQSPKYLFRKEGQNVTLSCEQNLNHDAMYWYRQDPGQGLRLIYYSQIVNDFQKGDIAEGYSVSREKKESFPLTVTSAQKNPTAFYLCASTRERGQIGEQFFGPGTRLTVL.

The genes are TRBV10-1 and TRBJ2-7; 7 nucleotides match TRBD1. Germline loops: CDR1 WNHNN, CDR2 SYGVQD (reference sequence). V lost 5 bases and J lost 7; bases outside the gene matches: 11. This CDR3 spans 14 amino acids. The CDR3 DNA sequence: TGCGCCAGCAGTTTCGGAGAGGGGGCCGGGGAGCAGTACTTC. Translated, it gives CASSFGEGAGEQYF.